The subject of this entry is one TCR beta chain. This clone was observed once. Its antigen is currently not known. No clone much larger than this one lies a single base away; base qualities are absent. This entry comes from a study of cytomegalovirus exposure and HLA in healthy donors (TCRdb year 2017). The study in broad terms: An earlier analysis of several hundred of the donors reported over 250 Gb of sequence data and around 110 million unique TCR beta sequences obtained from about 179 million T cells. All discovery cohort repertoires had been generated on a single sequencing platform. Among about 360 genotyped donors of the cohort, an average of about 240,000 unique TCR beta nucleotide sequences were sequenced per donor, around 18% of them non-productive. Five DR-DQ haplotypes were treated as single units for association and clustering because of strong linkage in the cohort. Both class I and class II loci were covered by HLA typing, at four-digit resolution. Roughly 300 gigabases of sequencing data and approximately 91 million unique TCR sequences made up an early release that covered some 640 HLA-typed donors. The genetic ancestry cluster associated with self-reported Caucasian donors included about 84% of the roughly 400 genotyped donors. The study used immunosequencing to profile the T cell repertoires of several hundred subjects and linked those repertoires to cytomegalovirus serostatus. Rather than using new phenotypic data, the later analysis identified candidate immune exposures from TCR beta sequences and from how often those sequences occurred across donors. The study aimed to test whether signatures of past pathogen exposure could be identified by cataloging public T cell receptors. Alongside the repertoire data, information on donor age, sex, ethnicity and CMV serostatus was compiled. A later genetic analysis took genome-wide SNP genotypes for about 55% of the roughly 670 donors and used that subset as a discovery cohort. An earlier analysis of 587 of the donors applied high-throughput TCR beta sequencing to assess whether each TCR beta V gene segment acted as functional or pseudogenic. A separate validation cohort of approximately 120 different subjects was used in addition to the roughly 720-subject first cohort. A later analysis re-analyzed previously published TCR beta repertoires from hundreds of donors and added high-resolution HLA genotyping to study TCR occurrence patterns. The number of donors typed differed by locus, with 629-630 for A, B, C, DRB1 and DQB1, around 560 for DQA1, over 600 for DPA1, and around 430 for DPB1. To predict cytomegalovirus infection status, the study brought together high-throughput TCR immunosequencing, statistical association of individual TCRs with disease status, and machine learning.

Overall study outcomes, separate from this receptor: A later analysis associated about 17,000 TCR beta sequences with specific HLA alleles at a false discovery rate of 0.05. A later analysis found that most CMV-associated TCR beta chains appeared HLA-restricted, with HLA associations seemingly driven largely by CMV exposure. Sequencing depth was assumed to be roughly uniform across donors in the presence/absence analyses, though that assumption may not hold. A later analysis found that TCR association rates varied across HLA loci, with DRB1 alleles showing the most associated TCRs and HLA-C alleles the fewest. The study gave a list of some 150 TCR beta chains associated with cytomegalovirus. HLA typing was unavailable for some donors at each locus, so association tests used only the typed subset. A later analysis found that HLA-associated TCR beta chains were more clonally expanded and had lower generation probabilities than equally common non-associated chains. Strong co-occurrence of HLA alleles, especially DR and DQ, made assigning TCR associations to individual alleles difficult. V-gene and J-gene trimming of TCR beta chains was associated with a missense DCLRE1C variant in a later genetic analysis, and the association was replicated in an independent cohort. This cohort had only TCR beta chains sequenced, and the lack of alpha or paired-chain data limited which features could be detected. Linkage disequilibrium might explain the correlated functional status among segregating V segments, but an unknown experimental factor could not be excluded. According to the authors, the approach could potentially be generalized to other disease states and immunological phenotypes. Most TCR sequences were seen in very few donors, while some public TCRs were found in many individuals. In both the original and validation cohorts, the classifier was reported to diagnose cytomegalovirus status with high specificity and sensitivity. In a later analysis, several top co-occurrence clusters were reported to appear linked to parvovirus B19, influenza, CMV and Epstein-Barr virus. In an earlier analysis of about 540 of the donors, most TCR beta V segments were observed in productive rearrangements about 90% or about 30% of the time, broadly matching IMGT annotations. In vitro tests confirmed that three of the cytomegalovirus-associated TCR beta chains recognize cytomegalovirus antigens. Immune exposure information for the cohort was limited to CMV serostatus. A cluster of highly shared sequence variants was judged likely to represent a technical artifact of the sequencing pipeline. Compared with the approximately 700-donor mean, donors in an Asian-associated ancestry cluster had fewer N-insertions in productive TCRs, according to a later genetic analysis. A further reported finding was that TCR beta sequences accurately predicted the HLA-A and HLA-B alleles for most subjects in the first cohort. The 87-base-pair reads could not distinguish some IMGT-functional V segments, including TRBV6-2 and TRBV6-3, so those segments were excluded. Over 15 rarely observed V segments, including chromosome 9 orphons, were excluded from the earlier analysis of several hundred of the donors because counts were too low.

The method was the immunoSEQ multiplex PCR assay. For the multiplex PCR, a mixture combining 60 forward primers for TCR Vbeta segments and 13 reverse primers for TCR Jbeta segments was used. The CDR3 region of rearranged TCR beta genes was amplified from genomic DNA with a multiplex PCR assay. The amplified TCR beta libraries were sequenced on the Illumina HiSeq System as 87-base-pair reads. For the original study's pipeline: A later analysis counted tens of millions of unique TCR beta chains across the 650 to 800 repertoires, and 10 million to 11 million of these chains were shared by at least two donors. Raw reads were error-corrected and collapsed into unique sequences by a nearest-neighbor algorithm in which closely related sequences were merged to remove PCR and sequencing errors. Alignment of CDR3 sequences to IMGT reference sequences was used to assign V, D and J gene segments. For a sequence to be retained, at least a six-nucleotide match to both a V gene segment and a J gene segment was required. A rearrangement was called productive if the CDR3 had no stop codons and remained in frame with V and J, and every other rearrangement was called non-productive. CDR3 was defined by IMGT convention, running from the second conserved V-encoded cysteine to the conserved J-encoded phenylalanine. In an earlier analysis of approximately 590 of the donors, sequences lacking an unambiguous match to a single V gene segment were excluded. In an earlier analysis of roughly 500 of the donors, V segments were called functional above 56.7% productive rearrangements and were called segregating when the between-donor standard deviation exceeded 5%. To diagnose cytomegalovirus status from the catalog of TCR beta chain sequences, a statistical classification framework was built. A later analysis assigned V and J genes by comparing TCR nucleotide sequences with IMGT/GENE-DB human TR gene sequences. A later analysis assigned CDR3 sequences and most-parsimonious VDJ recombination scenarios with the TCRdist pipeline. A later analysis defined each TCR beta chain by its CDR3 amino acid sequence plus V-gene family, and excluded reads lacking a unique V-gene family. As a way to deal with suspected cross-contamination and a sequencing artifact, a later analysis dropped over 550 nucleotide sequences that were highly shared and had low generation probability. In a later analysis, a clonal expansion index was calculated for each public chain from normalized within-repertoire ranks of inferred template counts. A later analysis computed generation probabilities with a VDJ recombination model fitted to out-of-frame rearrangements, and checked the results against IGoR. In a later analysis, hypergeometric tests were used to score TCR-TCR, TCR-HLA and TCR-CMV co-occurrence, with a repertoire-size bias correction applied to TCR pairs. A later analysis estimated false discovery rates by permuting HLA or CMV assignments 20 times. In a later analysis, co-occurring TCRs were grouped using DBSCAN, with TCRdist sequence similarity added in when clustering inside HLA-allele-positive subsets. Repertoires with fewer than 30,000 or more than 120,000 public chains, plus five repertoires with anomalous nucleotide sharing, were excluded from co-occurrence clustering. Imported from immuneACCESS, the table was reduced by TCRdb to in-frame sequences with V and J called. These copies leave out some clones; in studies compared against another copy, an unresolved V gene accounts for under half, and the cause of the remainder is not known. V and J calls and clone size are as listed in that table; D and trimming were resolved from the DNA. Across this sample there are about 160,000 clones, with over 70% seen only once. The ten largest make up 7% of the sample.

As encoded in the germline V gene, CDR1 is SGHDN while CDR2 is FVKESK. The CDR3 starts with the cysteine, ends with the phenylalanine, and has 18 residues. Only CDR3 DNA is held: 54 bases, read in frame from base 1. The germline ends are 18 bases apart after V is trimmed by 2 bases and J by 0 bases. The cohort consisted of 600 to 700 healthy bone marrow donors. All cohort members were sampled while nominally healthy, although unrecorded immune exposures were likely present. The donor tested CMV seropositive, placing the donor among the 290 or so seropositive members of the cohort. A peripheral blood sample was provided by each donor, and peripheral blood mononuclear cells were used for TCR beta sequencing. Genomic DNA was extracted from the blood cell samples with the Qiagen DNeasy Blood Extraction Kit.

Sequenced material: PBMCs. The chain uses TRBV14 and TRBJ2-3; the best D guess is TRBD1, with 6 bases matching. The TCR sequence derives from a woman aged 40 to 49 in good health and CMV-seropositive. The DNA sequence reads TGTGCCAGCAGCCAACCTCTAACAGGGTCGGTGAGCACAGATACGCAGTATTTT. It codes for CASSQPLTGSVSTDTQYF.